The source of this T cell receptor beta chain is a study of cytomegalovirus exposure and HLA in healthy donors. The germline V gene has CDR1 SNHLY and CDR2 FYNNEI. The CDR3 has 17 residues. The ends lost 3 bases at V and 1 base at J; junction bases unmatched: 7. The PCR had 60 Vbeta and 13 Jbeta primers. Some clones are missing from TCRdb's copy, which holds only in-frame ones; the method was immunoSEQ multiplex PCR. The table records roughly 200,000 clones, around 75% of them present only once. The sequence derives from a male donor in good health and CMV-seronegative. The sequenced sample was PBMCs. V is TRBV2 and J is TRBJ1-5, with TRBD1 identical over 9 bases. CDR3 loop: CASSEKQGARSNQPQHF. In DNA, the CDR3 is TGTGCCAGCAGTGAGAAACAGGGGGCGAGGAGCAATCAGCCCCAGCATTTT.